Following are 31 T cell receptor beta chains from one sample sequenced in a study of CD8 T cells in ankylosing spondylitis. TCRdb itself ran the 5' RACE reads through MiXCR, one entry per CDR3 protein. The top ten hold 0.85% to 1.4% of the sample, which has nearly 350,000 distinct CDR3 sequences, roughly 15% seen once. Sequenced: blood, either unsorted or a sorted T cell fraction (not recorded which). Every receptor here comes from a male donor with ankylosing spondylitis or in good health (not recorded which).

The CDR3 coding sequence is TGTGCCAGCAGCTTAAATCTCCGGGGGAATGAAAAACTGTTTTTT. Protein product: CASSLNLRGNEKLFF. The chain has TRBV7-2 and TRBJ1-4; tentatively, D is TRBD1 (5 bases). This CDR3 has 15 amino acids. Germline assignment: CDR1 SGHTA and CDR2 FQGNSA. V was pared by 2 bases and J by 5 bases, with 12 bases between.

The J gene is TRBJ2-1, the V gene TRBV19; no clear D gene. The CDR3 is 13 residues long. V was cut by 11 bases and J by 0 bases, with 11 bases left in between. Germline CDR1 LNHDA, CDR2 SQIVND (reference sequence). The CDR3 here is CASRKSSYNEQFF. In nucleotides, the CDR3 is TGTGCCTCAAGAAAGAGCTCCTACAATGAGCAGTTCTTC.

This clonotype was detected many times. V gene TRBV5-1 combines with J gene TRBJ2-4, with D hard to call. V gave up 4 bases and J gave up 4 bases, with 9 bases separating them. The CDR3 extends over 13 amino acids. The V gene's germline CDR1 is SGHRS and CDR2 YFSETQ. CDR3 DNA: TGCGCCAGCAGCCCGGACCCGAAAAACATTCAGTACTTC. Encoded protein: CASSPDPKNIQYF.

This clonotype has at least ten counts. The V call is TRBV5-1, the J call TRBJ2-7; D not certain. The CDR3 spans 11 residues. The V end lost 0 bases, the J end lost 5 bases, and 3 bases lay between the germline ends. Germline CDR1 reads SGHRS; CDR2 reads YFSETQ. Here the CDR3 reads CASSLDHEQYF. The CDR3 DNA follows: TGCGCCAGCAGCTTGGACCACGAGCAGTACTTC.

This clonotype was counted many times. The rearrangement joins TRBV5-1 to TRBJ1-5; 8 nucleotides line up with TRBD1. The junction had 6 bases not matched to a gene; V was cut back by 4 bases and J by 6 bases. Germline assignment: CDR1 SGHRS and CDR2 YFSETQ. The CDR3 spans 14 residues. The CDR3: CASSIGQGSQPQHF. In DNA form, the CDR3 reads TGCGCCAGCAGCATAGGACAGGGCTCTCAGCCCCAGCATTTT.

This clonotype was recorded a few times. The chain is built from TRBV3-1 and TRBJ2-7; D may be TRBD1 or TRBD2 (6 bases each). The V gene's germline CDR1 is LGHDT and CDR2 YNNKEL (reference sequence). The CDR3 is 16 amino acids. The germline V and J ends were trimmed by 4 bases and 2 bases, with 18 bases remaining between them. DNA for the CDR3: TGTGCCAGCAGCCTCCTGGGCGGGGCAGGGGCCTACGAGCAGTACTTC. This gives the protein CASSLLGGAGAYEQYF.

This clonotype was seen repeatedly, ten times or more. The chain combines TRBV12-3 or TRBV12-4 with TRBJ2-5; D is uncertain. The V gene lost 4 bases and the J gene lost 5 bases, with 5 bases spanning the gap. CDR3 length equals 11 residues. In DNA, the CDR3 is TGTGCCAGCAGTTACCGGGAGACCCAGTACTTC. Translation gives CASSYRETQYF.

The gene calls are TRBV10-3 and TRBJ2-7; D tentatively fits TRBD1 or TRBD2 (7 bases each). The CDR3 runs to 14 residues. The germline V gene has CDR1 ENHRY and CDR2 SYGVKD. Trimming stripped 3 bases from V and 5 bases from J, with 14 bases between. CDR3 in DNA: TGTGCCATCAGTGATCGACAGGGAGGGAACGAGCAGTACTTC. Translating it yields CAISDRQGGNEQYF.

The chain employs TRBV11-3 and TRBJ2-5; 10 bases map to TRBD2. This CDR3 has 14 residues. The germline V gene encodes CDR1 SGHNT and CDR2 YENEEA. Unmatched junction bases numbered 7, after V lost 8 bases and J lost 4 bases. This chain's CDR3 is CASGTRTSGETQYF. The CDR3 DNA reads TGTGCCAGCGGGACCCGGACTAGCGGAGAGACCCAGTACTTC.

There are a few counts of this clonotype. V is TRBV12-3 or TRBV12-4 and J is TRBJ2-7; 9 nucleotides line up with TRBD2. V trimming: 11 bases; J trimming: 5 bases; junction bases outside the gene matches: 7. This CDR3 contains 12 residues. CDR3 nucleotides: TGTGCCTCTAGCGGGATAACCCACGAGCAGTACTTC. This translates into CASSGITHEQYF.

This clonotype was observed many times. V and J are TRBV29-1 and TRBJ1-3; D call uncertain. V was clipped by 5 bases and J by 4 bases, with 6 bases between them. Germline CDR1 is SQVTM and CDR2 is ANQGSEA. There are 11 residues in the CDR3. The CDR3 reads CSVNDGNTIYF. The CDR3 nucleotides read TGCAGCGTTAACGACGGAAACACCATATATTTT.

This sequence joins TRBV4-1 and TRBJ2-1; TRBD2 might be the D (5 bases). Germline V CDR1 and CDR2: MGHRA, YSYEKL. Deletions cut 7 bases from V and 1 base from J, with 14 bases between. This CDR3 is built from 15 residues. The CDR3, as DNA: TGCGCCAGCACCCCCGGGTGGACTTCCTACAATGAGCAGTTCTTC. Protein: CASTPGWTSYNEQFF.

The CDR3 bases are TGCAGTGCTAAAGAGGGGAGTGAAGAGACCCAGTACTTC. Translating gives CSAKEGSEETQYF. This sequence joins TRBV20-1 and TRBJ2-5; D assignment may be TRBD1 or TRBD2 (5 bases each). The length of the CDR3 is 13 residues. The V end was cut by 4 bases, the J end by 3 bases, with 12 bases between. Germline lookup yields CDR1 DFQATT and CDR2 SNEGSKA (reference sequence).

The chain is built from TRBV6-1 and TRBJ2-7, with TRBD2 matching over 11 bases. V was pared by 4 bases and J by 1 base, with 6 bases of the junction left unmatched. The CDR3 has 16 amino acids. The germline CDR1 and CDR2 sequences are MNHNS and SASEGT. DNA of the CDR3: TGTGCCAGCAGTGGACTAGCGGGACGGGGGTCCTACGAGCAGTACTTC. It translates to CASSGLAGRGSYEQYF.

The rearrangement uses TRBV5-1 and TRBJ1-4; the D gene is possibly TRBD1 (5 bases). The CDR3 spans 15 residues. CDR1 SGHRS and CDR2 YFSETQ come from the germline V gene. The V end lost 4 bases, the J end lost 8 bases, and 18 bases lay between the germline ends. In DNA, the CDR3 is TGCGCCAGCAGCAAGACAGCTCCTGGGGGGGAAAAACTGTTTTTT. It translates to CASSKTAPGGEKLFF.

The chain combines TRBV7-8 with TRBJ1-5; D gene uncertain. The CDR3 is 12 residues long. Germline V gene sequence: CDR1 SGHVS, CDR2 FQNEAQ. V gave up 1 base and J gave up 6 bases, with 4 bases separating them. The CDR3 spells CASSLVRQPQHF. The CDR3 DNA reads TGTGCCAGCAGCTTAGTACGTCAGCCCCAGCATTTT.

This clonotype was detected a few times. The rearrangement joins TRBV29-1 to TRBJ2-7, with TRBD2 identical over 8 bases. Germline CDR1 is SQVTM and CDR2 is ANQGSEA. The CDR3 is made up of 12 amino acids. The junction had 1 base not matched to a gene; V was cut back by 4 bases and J by 2 bases. CDR3 DNA: TGCAGCGTTGGAGCGGGGGCCTACGAGCAGTACTTC. Translating gives CSVGAGAYEQYF.

This clonotype was seen a handful of times. This chain connects TRBV12-3 or TRBV12-4 to TRBJ2-3; tentative D call: TRBD1 (6 bases). This CDR3 region has 13 residues. V was pared by 9 bases and J by 1 base, with 11 bases between. The CDR3 DNA sequence: TGTGCCAGTACAAGACAGGGCACAGATACGCAGTATTTT. This translates into CASTRQGTDTQYF.

The chain carries TRBV4-1 and TRBJ1-4; 8 bases are shared with TRBD1. V lost 4 bases and J lost 5; bases outside the gene matches: 9. Germline V gene sequence: CDR1 MGHRA, CDR2 YSYEKL. The CDR3 loop spans 16 amino acids. CDR3 loop: CASSRSQGEGNEKLFF. The CDR3 nucleotides read TGCGCCAGCAGCCGGTCACAGGGGGAGGGGAATGAAAAACTGTTTTTT.

The V call is TRBV2, the J call TRBJ1-1; possibly TRBD1 for D (5 bases). Germline CDR1 is SNHLY and CDR2 is FYNNEI. CDR3 length: 15 residues. Trimming removed 3 bases from V and 0 bases from J, with 11 bases in between. This CDR3 reads CASSEGQGLNTEAFF. CDR3 bases: TGTGCCAGCAGTGAGGGCCAGGGTTTGAACACTGAAGCTTTCTTT.

The chain's CDR3 is CASSQPTTSGQETQYF. The CDR3 nucleotides read TGCGCCAGCAGCCAACCTACGACTAGCGGTCAAGAGACCCAGTACTTC. The J gene is TRBJ2-5, the V gene TRBV4-1; 9 bases agree with TRBD2. The CDR3 sequence is 16 residues long. The germline V gene encodes CDR1 MGHRA and CDR2 YSYEKL. Trimming removed 2 bases from V and 2 bases from J; junction bases left unmatched: 6.

This clonotype was observed a handful of times. V gene TRBV10-3 combines with J gene TRBJ2-5; D is perhaps TRBD1 (6 bases). The CDR3 runs 13 residues. V lost 11 bases to trimming and J lost 1 base, with 14 bases between them. The germline gives CDR1 ENHRY, CDR2 SYGVKD. DNA for the CDR3: TGTGCCGCCAACAGGGCCCCCCAAGAGACCCAGTACTTC. It yields the protein CAANRAPQETQYF.

This clonotype came up a few times. The gene calls are TRBV3-1 and TRBJ2-5; a weak D match, TRBD2 (6 bases). Germline CDR1 and CDR2: LGHDT and YNNKEL (reference sequence). The length of the CDR3 is 14 residues. V dropped 7 bases and J dropped 4 bases, with 16 bases sitting between them. CDR3: CASKTSGLRETQYF. The CDR3 nucleotides are TGTGCCAGCAAAACTTCGGGACTCCGAGAGACCCAGTACTTC.

The J gene is TRBJ1-3, the V gene TRBV12-3 or TRBV12-4; the match to TRBD1 covers 9 bases. Trimming at V came to 3 bases and at J to 9 bases, leaving 6 bases not matched to a gene. This CDR3 comprises 14 residues. CDR3 protein: CASSFLGQGSTIYF. The CDR3 region has the DNA TGTGCCAGCAGTTTTCTTGGACAGGGGTCCACCATATATTTT.

The rearrangement links TRBV7-2 to TRBJ2-1, with D uncertain. CDR1 SGHTA and CDR2 FQGNSA come from the germline V gene. V dropped 1 base and J dropped 7 bases, with 14 bases sitting between them. The CDR3 runs 15 residues. CDR3 sequence reads: CASSLGALTVNEQFF. The CDR3, as DNA: TGTGCCAGCAGCTTAGGGGCCCTTACCGTGAATGAGCAGTTCTTC.

In its sample, this clonotype was seen many times. V usage is TRBV7-9 and J usage is TRBJ2-3; D is ambiguous. From germline, CDR1 is SEHNR and CDR2 FQNEAQ (reference sequence). The CDR3 sequence is 12 residues long. Trimming pared 1 base from V and 10 bases from J, leaving 9 bases between. CDR3 region: CASSLGAGAQYF. For the CDR3, the DNA is TGTGCCAGCAGCTTAGGGGCAGGCGCGCAGTATTTT.

This clonotype has a handful of counts. The chain carries TRBV9 and TRBJ1-6, with D possibly being TRBD1 (5 bases). V lost 1 base to trimming and J lost 5 bases, with 10 bases between them. CDR3 length: 15 amino acids. Per germline, CDR1 SGDLS and CDR2 YYNGEE. CDR3 in DNA: TGTGCCAGCAGCGTAAGGGGATTTAATAATTCACCCCTCCACTTT. Translated, it gives CASSVRGFNNSPLHF.

This clonotype was seen a handful of times. The chain joins TRBV5-1 to TRBJ2-1, with 10 nucleotides matching TRBD2. V lost 0 bases and J lost 10; bases outside the gene matches: 10. CDR3 size: 16 residues. Germline V gene data show CDR1 as SGHRS and CDR2 as YFSETQ. CDR3 in amino acids: CASSLVSQREGREQFF. For the CDR3, the DNA is TGCGCCAGCAGCTTGGTGTCCCAGCGGGAGGGGCGCGAGCAGTTCTTC.

This clonotype came up a few times. The rearrangement joins TRBV7-2 to TRBJ1-1; D gene uncertain. Germline V lookup: CDR1 SGHTA, CDR2 FQGNSA. The CDR3 contains 12 residues. V was trimmed by 4 bases and J by 10 bases, leaving 13 bases between them. CDR3 loop: CASSSEVGRAFF. The CDR3 DNA is TGTGCCAGCAGCTCCGAAGTGGGGAGAGCTTTCTTT.

Comments on this clonotype: Since a much larger clone is just one base distant, this may be a read error. The V and J genes are TRBV12-3 or TRBV12-4 and TRBJ1-1; D is undetermined. Trimming shortened V by 2 bases and J by 1 base, and 5 bases separated the two germline ends. CDR3 length: 13 residues. DNA of the CDR3: TGTGCCAGCAGTTTATGGGGGAACACTGAAGCTTTCTTT. The encoded protein is CASSLWGNTEAFF.

In this sample, this clonotype turned up a few times. This rearrangement joins TRBV5-1 to TRBJ2-2; TRBD2 might be the D (5 bases). Germline assignment: CDR1 SGHRS and CDR2 YFSETQ. The V end was cut by 6 bases, the J end by 5 bases, with 11 bases between. The CDR3 contains 13 residues. CDR3 in amino acids: CASTYRGTGELFF. The CDR3 DNA follows: TGCGCCAGCACGTACCGGGGTACCGGGGAGCTGTTTTTT.